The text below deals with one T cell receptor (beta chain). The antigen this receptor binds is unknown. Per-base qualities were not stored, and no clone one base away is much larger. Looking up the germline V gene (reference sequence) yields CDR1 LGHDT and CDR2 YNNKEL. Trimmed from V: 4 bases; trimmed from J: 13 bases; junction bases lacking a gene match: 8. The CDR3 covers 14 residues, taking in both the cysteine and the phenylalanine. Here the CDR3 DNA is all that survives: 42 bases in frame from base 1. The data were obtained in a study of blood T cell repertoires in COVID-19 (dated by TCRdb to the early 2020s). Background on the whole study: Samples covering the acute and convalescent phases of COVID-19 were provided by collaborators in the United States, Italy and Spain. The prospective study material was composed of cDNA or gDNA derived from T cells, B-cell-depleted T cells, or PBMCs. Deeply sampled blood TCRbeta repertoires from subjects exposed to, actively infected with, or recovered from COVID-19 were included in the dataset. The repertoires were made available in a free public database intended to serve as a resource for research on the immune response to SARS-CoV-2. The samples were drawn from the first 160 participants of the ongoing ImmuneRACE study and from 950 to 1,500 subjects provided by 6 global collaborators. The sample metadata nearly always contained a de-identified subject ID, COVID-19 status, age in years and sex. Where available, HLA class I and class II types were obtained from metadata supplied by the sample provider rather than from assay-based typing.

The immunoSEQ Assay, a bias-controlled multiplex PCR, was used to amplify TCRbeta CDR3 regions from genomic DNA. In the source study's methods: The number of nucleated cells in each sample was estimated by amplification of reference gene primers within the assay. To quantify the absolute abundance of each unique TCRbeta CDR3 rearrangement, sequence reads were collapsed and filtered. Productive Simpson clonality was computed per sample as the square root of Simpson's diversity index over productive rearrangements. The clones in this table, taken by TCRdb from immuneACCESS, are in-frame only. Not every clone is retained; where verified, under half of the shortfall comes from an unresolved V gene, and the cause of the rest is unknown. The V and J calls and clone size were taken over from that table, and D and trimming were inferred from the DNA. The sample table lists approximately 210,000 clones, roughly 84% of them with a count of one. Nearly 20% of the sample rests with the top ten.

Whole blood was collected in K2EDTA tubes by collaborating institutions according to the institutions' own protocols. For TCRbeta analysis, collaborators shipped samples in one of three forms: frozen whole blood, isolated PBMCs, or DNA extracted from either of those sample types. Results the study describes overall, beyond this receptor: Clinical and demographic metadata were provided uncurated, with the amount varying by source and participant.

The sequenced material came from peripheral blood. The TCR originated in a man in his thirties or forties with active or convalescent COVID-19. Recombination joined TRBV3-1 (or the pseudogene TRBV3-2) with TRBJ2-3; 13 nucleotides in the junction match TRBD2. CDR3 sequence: CASSPRLAGGSEYF. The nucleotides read TGTGCCAGCAGCCCTCGACTAGCGGGGGGCTCAGAGTATTTT.